A selection of T cell receptor beta chains follows, all from one sample in a study of post-analysis software for immune sequencing data. Via MiXCR, TCRdb re-called the PCR reads, giving one row per CDR3 protein. In the table there are about 500,000 distinct CDR3 sequences, nearly 45% of which are singletons. Specimen: blood. All receptors derive from a girl between 10 and 17 years old with multiple sclerosis. The CDR3 runs from the conserved cysteine through the conserved F or W. The D gene is left open where the match is weak. Clone size appears in some rows only: once, few, many, or a class for an expanded clone.

v_call,clone_size,j_call,d_call,cdr3_nt,cdr3_aa
TRBV6-1,-,TRBJ2-1,TRBD1,TGTGCCAGCAGTCTCCCCAAACCCGGGACAGGTCGAAATGAGCAGTTCTTC,CASSLPKPGTGRNEQFF
TRBV5-1,-,TRBJ2-7,TRBD2,TGCGCCAGCAGCTTGCGCGGGGGTCCAGACTACGAGCAGTACTTC,CASSLRGGPDYEQYF
TRBV15,few,TRBJ2-3,-,TGTGCCACCAGCAGCCGGGACCCAAGATGGGATACGCAGTATTTT,CATSSRDPRWDTQYF
TRBV5-1,-,TRBJ2-5,TRBD2,TGCGCCAGCAGCTCAGGAGGGCTAGCGGGAGTAGTAGAGACCCAGTACTTC,CASSSGGLAGVVETQYF
TRBV6-2/TRBV6-3,-,TRBJ1-1,-,TGTGCCACCGAGGGACCGGTGAACACTGAAGCTTTCTTT,CATEGPVNTEAFF
TRBV10-3,-,TRBJ1-5,TRBD1,TGTGCCATCAGTGCCACACCGGGACAGGGGGCGTATCAGCCCCAGCATTTT,CAISATPGQGAYQPQHF
TRBV11-2,-,TRBJ2-4,-,TGTGCCAGCAGCTTAGGCAGGGTTGTCATTCAGTACTTC,CASSLGRVVIQYF
TRBV4-1,few,TRBJ2-1,-,TGCGCCAGCAGCCCGGGTCAGGCCCGGGGCAGGGGCAATGAGCAGTTCTTC,CASSPGQARGRGNEQFF
TRBV7-3,-,TRBJ2-1,-,TGTGCCAGCAGCTTAACGTTAGTCTCGGATGAGCAGTTCTTC,CASSLTLVSDEQFF
TRBV6-6,-,TRBJ1-6,TRBD1,TGTGCCAGCAGTTACTCGACGGACAGGGGATCACCCCTCCACTTT,CASSYSTDRGSPLHF
TRBV2,-,TRBJ2-7,-,TGTGCCAGCATGCGACTACCCGGGTACGAGCAGTACTTC,CASMRLPGYEQYF
TRBV4-2,once,TRBJ1-1,-,TGTGCCAGCAGCCAAGATTTATCCGTGGGCGGGGGGTTACCCACTGAAGCTTTCTTT,CASSQDLSVGGGLPTEAFF
TRBV5-6,-,TRBJ2-3,-,TGTGCCAGCAGCTTCGGGCAGGCCGCAGATACGCAGTATTTT,CASSFGQAADTQYF
TRBV7-2,-,TRBJ1-5,-,TGTGCCAGCAGCTTAGGGGCGGGGTTCAATCAGCCCCAGCATTTT,CASSLGAGFNQPQHF
TRBV6-5,few,TRBJ2-3,-,TGTGCCAGCAGTTCAGGACCCACAGATACGCAGTATTTT,CASSSGPTDTQYF
TRBV6-5,few,TRBJ2-7,TRBD2,TGTGCCAGCAGTTACTGGGCGGCCAGCGGGAGAGTCTACGAGCAGTACTTC,CASSYWAASGRVYEQYF
TRBV7-8,-,TRBJ2-2,-,TGTGCCAGCAGCCCGGGCCCGAACACCGGGGAGCGGTTTTTT,CASSPGPNTGERFF
TRBV28,-,TRBJ2-5,-,TGTGCCAGCAGCTCCCGACGGTCTTACGAACAGTACTTC,CASSSRRSYEQYF
TRBV10-3,-,TRBJ1-2,-,TGTGCCATCAACCCGGGAATTTCAGATGGCTACACCTTC,CAINPGISDGYTF
TRBV7-8,few,TRBJ2-7,-,TGTGCCAGCAGCTTAGAAGGGAACACCTACGAGCAGTACTTC,CASSLEGNTYEQYF
TRBV7-2,-,TRBJ2-3,-,TGTGCCAGCAGCTTAGCATCAGGGTCAGATACGCAGTATTTT,CASSLASGSDTQYF
TRBV29-1,few,TRBJ1-2,-,TGCAGCGTTGAAGGGAGGGGATTCAACCATGGCTACACCTTC,CSVEGRGFNHGYTF
TRBV11-2,-,TRBJ2-7,TRBD2,TGTGCCAGCAGCTTAGAACTAGCGGGACTTTCCGAGCAGTACTTC,CASSLELAGLSEQYF
TRBV10-2,-,TRBJ2-4,TRBD2,TGCGCCAGCAGGCCCGGGACTAGAGGGTACATTCAGTACTTC,CASRPGTRGYIQYF